This TCR beta chain derives from a study of technical replicates of blood from a handful of donors. Germline V CDR1 and CDR2: SQVTM, ANQGSEA. Losses at the gene ends were 8 bases for V and 2 bases for J; bases not matched to a gene: 13. The CDR3 contains 15 residues. The data were produced by immunoSEQ multiplex PCR, yet TCRdb's version contains in-frame clones alone and is incomplete. The sample contains fewer than 100,000 clones, 75% to 95% of which appear only once. The material sequenced was T cells isolated from PBMCs. This sequence was found in a human donor in good health. The gene calls are TRBV29-1 and TRBJ2-5; 8 positions agree with TRBD2. The CDR3 coding sequence is TGCAGCACAACCGGGGGGGTCAGGGGTCAAGAGACCCAGTACTTC. Its translation is CSTTGGVRGQETQYF.